The 8 T cell receptor beta chains below all came from one sample that was sequenced in a study of beta chain features in type 1 diabetes. Sequencing targeted expressed TCRB transcripts, as all isolated RNA had been reverse transcribed. Libraries were prepared by immunoSEQ multiplex PCR; TCRdb keeps only in-frame clonotypes and omits some of them. The sample consists of roughly 290,000 clones, about 8.5% of them appearing once. Input material: central memory CD4+ T cells from blood. All receptors come from a woman between 18 and 30 years old in good health.

This clone occurred a few times. The V call is TRBV5-1, the J call TRBJ2-3, with TRBD1 matching 10 bases. V lost 0 bases to trimming and J lost 4 bases; unmatched junction nucleotides: 11. The CDR3 runs 18 residues. Germline V gives CDR1 SGHRS, CDR2 YFSETQ. For the CDR3, the DNA is TGCGCCAGCAGCTTGGATGTTTCCGGACAGGGGGTCGCAGATACGCAGTATTTT. Translation: CASSLDVSGQGVADTQYF.

V is TRBV19 and J is TRBJ2-6; weak D call: TRBD1 (6 bases). CDR1 and CDR2 (germline): LNHDA, SQIVND (reference sequence). The CDR3 contains 15 residues. The V end lost 5 bases, the J end lost 3 bases, and 11 bases lay between the germline ends. CDR3 DNA: TGTGCCAGTAGTCCACAGGGAAGTGGGGCCAACGTCCTGACTTTC. It specifies CASSPQGSGANVLTF.

This clone was counted only a few times. This sequence joins TRBV19 and TRBJ1-1; D gene uncertain. Germline V lookup: CDR1 LNHDA, CDR2 SQIVND (reference sequence). The CDR3 is made up of 15 amino acids. V lost 8 bases and J 5 bases, leaving 21 bases between the germline ends. Here the CDR3 reads CASSPGPGTRTEAFF. The CDR3 bases are TGTGCCAGTTCCCCTGGCCCGGGCACCAGGACTGAAGCTTTCTTT.

The rearrangement joins TRBV4-2 to TRBJ2-7; 10 nucleotides line up with TRBD2. The length of the CDR3 is 15 residues. V lost 0 bases, J lost 2 bases, and 1 base stayed unmatched. Germline V CDR1 and CDR2: LGHNA, YNFKEQ. The CDR3 DNA is TGTGCCAGCAGCCAAGAAGCGGGGGGGCCCTACGAGCAGTACGTC. Translating it yields CASSQEAGGPYEQYV.

The chain joins TRBV12-5 to TRBJ2-5; TRBD1 matches 7 bases. Per germline, CDR1 LGHNT and CDR2 FRNRAP. This CDR3 has 15 amino acids. J was trimmed by 1 base and V by 7 bases; bases with no gene match: 9. The DNA for the CDR3 is TGTGCTAGTGCCTTCGCTACAGGGGCCCAAGAGACCCAGTACTTC. Translated: CASAFATGAQETQYF.

This clone was counted only a few times. The chain joins TRBV21-1 to TRBJ2-2; the D segment call TRBD2 is taken from the table without a DNA check. TRBV21-1 is deemed a pseudogene. The CDR3 loop spans 17 amino acids. The chain's CDR3 is CASSPRGSHSNTGELFF. The CDR3 coding sequence is TGTGCCAGCAGCCCCCGCGGGAGCCACTCGAACACCGGGGAGCTGTTTTTT.

This clone was detected a few times. The chain employs TRBV7-9 and TRBJ1-2, with 8 nucleotides matching TRBD1. J gave up 7 bases and V 4 bases, and 5 bases lay outside the gene matches. CDR1 and CDR2 (germline): SEHNR, FQNEAQ (reference sequence). This CDR3 contains 13 residues. CDR3: CASSSDRVGGYTF. CDR3 DNA sequence: TGTGCCAGCAGCTCGGACAGGGTTGGTGGCTACACCTTC.

This clone was found many times. The J gene is TRBJ1-5, the V gene TRBV19; 12 nucleotides line up with TRBD1. The CDR3 is 16 residues long. Unmatched junction bases numbered 5, after V lost 2 bases and J lost 6 bases. The germline CDR1 and CDR2 sequences are LNHDA and SQIVND (reference sequence). CDR3 region: CASSILGQGAGQPQHF. The CDR3, as DNA: TGTGCCAGTAGTATATTGGGACAGGGGGCCGGTCAGCCCCAGCATTTT.